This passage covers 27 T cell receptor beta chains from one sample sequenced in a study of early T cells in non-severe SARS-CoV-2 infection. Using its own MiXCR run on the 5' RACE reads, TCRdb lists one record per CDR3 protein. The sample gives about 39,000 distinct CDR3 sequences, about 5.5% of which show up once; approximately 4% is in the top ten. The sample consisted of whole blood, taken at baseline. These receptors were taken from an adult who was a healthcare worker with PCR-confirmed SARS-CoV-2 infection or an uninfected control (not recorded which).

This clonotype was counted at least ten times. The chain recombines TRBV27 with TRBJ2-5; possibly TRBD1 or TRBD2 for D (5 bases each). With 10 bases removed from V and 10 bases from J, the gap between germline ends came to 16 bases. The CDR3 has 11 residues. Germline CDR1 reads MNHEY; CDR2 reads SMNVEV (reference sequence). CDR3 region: CATIWDRRQYF. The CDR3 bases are TGTGCCACCATATGGGACCGTCGCCAGTACTTC.

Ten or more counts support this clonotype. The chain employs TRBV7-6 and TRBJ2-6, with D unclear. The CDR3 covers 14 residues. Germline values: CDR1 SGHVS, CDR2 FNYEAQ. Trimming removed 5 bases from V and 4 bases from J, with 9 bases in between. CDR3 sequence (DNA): TGTGCCAGCAGCCCCCTGAAGGGGGCCAACGTCCTGACTTTC. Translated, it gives CASSPLKGANVLTF. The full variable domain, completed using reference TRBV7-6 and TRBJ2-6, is GAGVSQSPRYKVTKRGQDVALRCDPISGHVSLYWYRQALGQGPEFLTYFNYEAQQDKSGLPNDRFSAERPEGSISTLTIQRTEQRDSAMYRCASSPLKGANVLTFGAGSRLTVL.

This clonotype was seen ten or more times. CDR3 sequence (DNA): TGTGCCAGCAGCTTAGACATCCGGACCCCCACGGGGACCCAGTACTTC. Protein sequence: CASSLDIRTPTGTQYF. This chain uses TRBV11-2 with TRBJ2-5, with unresolved D. Trimming took 0 bases from V and 7 from J, leaving 18 bases between them. CDR1 is SGHAT, CDR2 FQNNGV, per germline. This CDR3 is 16 amino acids long.

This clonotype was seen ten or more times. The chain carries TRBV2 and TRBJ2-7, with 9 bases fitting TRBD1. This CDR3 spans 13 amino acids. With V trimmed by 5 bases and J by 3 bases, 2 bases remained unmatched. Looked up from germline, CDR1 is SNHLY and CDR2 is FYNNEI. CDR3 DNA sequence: TGTGCCAGCAGTACGGGACAGGGCTACGAGCAGTACTTC. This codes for CASSTGQGYEQYF.

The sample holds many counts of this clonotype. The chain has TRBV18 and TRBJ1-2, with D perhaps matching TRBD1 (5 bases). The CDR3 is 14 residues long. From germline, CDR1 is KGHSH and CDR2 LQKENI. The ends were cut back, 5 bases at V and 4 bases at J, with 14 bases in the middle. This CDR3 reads CASSYRRDFYGYTF. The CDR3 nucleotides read TGTGCCAGCTCATACCGACGGGACTTCTATGGCTACACCTTC.

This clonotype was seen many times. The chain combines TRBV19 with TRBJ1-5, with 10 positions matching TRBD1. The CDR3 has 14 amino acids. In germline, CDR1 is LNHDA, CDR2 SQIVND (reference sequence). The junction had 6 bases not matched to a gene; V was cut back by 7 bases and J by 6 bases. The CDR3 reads CASTLDRGLQPQHF. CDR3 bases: TGTGCCAGTACCCTTGACAGGGGGCTTCAGCCCCAGCATTTT.

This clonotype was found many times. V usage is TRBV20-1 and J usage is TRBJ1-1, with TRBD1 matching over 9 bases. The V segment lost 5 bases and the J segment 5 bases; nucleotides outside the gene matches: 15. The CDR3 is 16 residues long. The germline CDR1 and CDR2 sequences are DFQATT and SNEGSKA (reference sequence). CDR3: CSAAPGQGPLRTEAFF. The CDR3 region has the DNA TGCAGTGCTGCTCCGGGACAGGGCCCCTTGCGGACTGAAGCTTTCTTT.

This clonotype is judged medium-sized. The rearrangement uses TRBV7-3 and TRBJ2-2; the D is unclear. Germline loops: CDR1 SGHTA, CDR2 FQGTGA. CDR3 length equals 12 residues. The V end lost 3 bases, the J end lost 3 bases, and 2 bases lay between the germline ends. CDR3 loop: CASSLYTGELFF. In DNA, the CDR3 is TGTGCCAGCAGCTTGTACACCGGGGAGCTGTTTTTT.

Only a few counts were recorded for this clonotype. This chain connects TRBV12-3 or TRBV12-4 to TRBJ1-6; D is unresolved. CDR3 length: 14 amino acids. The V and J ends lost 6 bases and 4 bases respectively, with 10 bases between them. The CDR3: CASREGRYNSPLHF. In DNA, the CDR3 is TGTGCCAGCAGGGAAGGACGTTATAATTCACCCCTCCACTTT.

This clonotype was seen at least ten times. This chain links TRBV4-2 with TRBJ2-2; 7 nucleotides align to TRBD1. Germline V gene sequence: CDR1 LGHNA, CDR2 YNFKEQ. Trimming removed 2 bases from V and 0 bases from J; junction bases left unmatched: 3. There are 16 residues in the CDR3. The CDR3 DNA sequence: TGTGCCAGCAGCCAATATACAGGGGCGAACACCGGGGAGCTGTTTTTT. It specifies CASSQYTGANTGELFF.

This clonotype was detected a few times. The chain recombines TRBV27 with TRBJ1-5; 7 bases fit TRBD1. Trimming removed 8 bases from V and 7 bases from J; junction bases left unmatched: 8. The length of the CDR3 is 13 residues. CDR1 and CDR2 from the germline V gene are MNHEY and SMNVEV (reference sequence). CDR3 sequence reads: CASGWDSSQPQHF. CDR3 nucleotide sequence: TGTGCCAGCGGTTGGGACAGCAGCCAGCCCCAGCATTTT.

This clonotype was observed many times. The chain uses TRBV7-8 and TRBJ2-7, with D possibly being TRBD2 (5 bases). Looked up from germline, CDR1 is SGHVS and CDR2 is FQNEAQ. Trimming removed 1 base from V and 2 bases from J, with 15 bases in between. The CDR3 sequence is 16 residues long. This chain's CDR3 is CASSLEYGKSTYEQYF. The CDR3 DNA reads TGTGCCAGCAGCTTAGAGTACGGGAAGTCGACCTACGAGCAGTACTTC.

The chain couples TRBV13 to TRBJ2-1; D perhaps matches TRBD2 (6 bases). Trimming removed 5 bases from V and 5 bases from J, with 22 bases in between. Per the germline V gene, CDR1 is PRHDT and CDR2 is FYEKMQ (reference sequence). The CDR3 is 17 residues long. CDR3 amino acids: CASSPESVAGYDNEQFF. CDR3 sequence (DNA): TGTGCCAGCAGCCCAGAGTCAGTCGCGGGATACGACAATGAGCAGTTCTTC.

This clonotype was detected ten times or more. The CDR3 nucleotides read TGTGCCTGGGGCCAGCGGGAGGCAGATACGCAGTATTTT. It codes for CAWGQREADTQYF. V is TRBV30 and J is TRBJ2-3, with TRBD2 identical over 9 bases. Trimming at V came to 5 bases and at J to 4 bases, leaving 4 bases not matched to a gene. CDR3 size: 13 residues. Germline V gene lookup returns CDR1 GTSNPN and CDR2 SVGIG (reference sequence).

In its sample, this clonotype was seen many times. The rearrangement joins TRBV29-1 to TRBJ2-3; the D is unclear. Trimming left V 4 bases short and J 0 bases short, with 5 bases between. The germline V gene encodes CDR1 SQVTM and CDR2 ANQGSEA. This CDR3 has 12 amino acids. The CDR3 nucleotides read TGCAGCGTTGCCAGAAGCACAGATACGCAGTATTTT. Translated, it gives CSVARSTDTQYF.

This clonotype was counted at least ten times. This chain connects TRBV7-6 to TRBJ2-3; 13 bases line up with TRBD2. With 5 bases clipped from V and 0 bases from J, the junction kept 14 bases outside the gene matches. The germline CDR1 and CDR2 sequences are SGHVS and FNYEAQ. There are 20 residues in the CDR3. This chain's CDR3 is CASSGEGLAGPLPSTDTQYF. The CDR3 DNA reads TGTGCCAGCAGCGGAGAGGGACTAGCGGGACCCCTGCCTAGCACAGATACGCAGTATTTT.

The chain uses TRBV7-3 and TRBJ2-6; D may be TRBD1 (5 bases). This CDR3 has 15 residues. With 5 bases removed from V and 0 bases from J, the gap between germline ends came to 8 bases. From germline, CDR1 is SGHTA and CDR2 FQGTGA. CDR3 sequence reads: CASSARGSGANVLTF. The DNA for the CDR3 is TGTGCCAGCAGCGCAAGGGGCTCTGGGGCCAACGTCCTGACTTTC.

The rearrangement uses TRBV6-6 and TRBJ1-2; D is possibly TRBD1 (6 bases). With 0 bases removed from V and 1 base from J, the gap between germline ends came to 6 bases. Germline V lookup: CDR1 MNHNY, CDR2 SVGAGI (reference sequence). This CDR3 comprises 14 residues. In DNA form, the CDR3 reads TGTGCCAGCAGTTACTCGGACAGTAACTATGGCTACACCTTC. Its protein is CASSYSDSNYGYTF.

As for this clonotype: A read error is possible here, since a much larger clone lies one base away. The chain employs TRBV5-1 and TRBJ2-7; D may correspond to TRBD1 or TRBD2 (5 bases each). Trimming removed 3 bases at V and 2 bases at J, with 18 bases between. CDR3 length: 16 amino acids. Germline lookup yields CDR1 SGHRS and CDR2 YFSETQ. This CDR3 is CASSSGPGTPTYEQYF. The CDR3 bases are TGCGCCAGCAGCTCGGGACCCGGGACGCCTACCTACGAGCAGTACTTC.

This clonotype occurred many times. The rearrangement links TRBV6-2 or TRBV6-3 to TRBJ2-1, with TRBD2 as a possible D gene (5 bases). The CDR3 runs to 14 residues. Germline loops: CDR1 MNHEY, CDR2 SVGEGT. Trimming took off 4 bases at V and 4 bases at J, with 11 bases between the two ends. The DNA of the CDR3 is TGTGCCAGCAGTTTTATACGGGATTACAATGAGCAGTTCTTC. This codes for CASSFIRDYNEQFF.

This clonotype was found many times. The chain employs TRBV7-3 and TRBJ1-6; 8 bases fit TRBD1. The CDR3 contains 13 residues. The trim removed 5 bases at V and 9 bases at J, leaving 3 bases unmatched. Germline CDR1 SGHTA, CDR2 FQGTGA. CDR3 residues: CASSVDRGSPLHF. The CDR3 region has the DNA TGTGCCAGCAGCGTCGACAGGGGTTCACCCCTCCACTTT.

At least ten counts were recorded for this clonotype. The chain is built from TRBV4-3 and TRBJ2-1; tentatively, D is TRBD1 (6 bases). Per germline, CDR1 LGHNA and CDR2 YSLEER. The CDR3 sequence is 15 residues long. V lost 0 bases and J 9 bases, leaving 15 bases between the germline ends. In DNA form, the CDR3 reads TGCGCCAGCAGCCAAGATACAGGGTCCGGCGGTGAGCAGTTCTTC. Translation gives CASSQDTGSGGEQFF.

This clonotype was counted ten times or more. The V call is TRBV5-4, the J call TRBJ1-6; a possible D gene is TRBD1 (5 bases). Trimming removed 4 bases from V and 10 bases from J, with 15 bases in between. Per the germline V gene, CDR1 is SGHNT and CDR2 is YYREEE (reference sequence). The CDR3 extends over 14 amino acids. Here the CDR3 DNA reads TGTGCCAGCAGCCTTGAGCAGGGAGGATCACCCCTCCACTTT. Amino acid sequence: CASSLEQGGSPLHF.

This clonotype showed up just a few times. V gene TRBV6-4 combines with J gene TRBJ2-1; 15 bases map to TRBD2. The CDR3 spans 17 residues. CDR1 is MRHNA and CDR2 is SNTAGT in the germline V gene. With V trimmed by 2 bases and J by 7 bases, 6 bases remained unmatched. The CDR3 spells CASSDGTSGGHANEQFF. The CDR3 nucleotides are TGTGCCAGCAGTGACGGGACTAGCGGGGGGCACGCAAATGAGCAGTTCTTC.

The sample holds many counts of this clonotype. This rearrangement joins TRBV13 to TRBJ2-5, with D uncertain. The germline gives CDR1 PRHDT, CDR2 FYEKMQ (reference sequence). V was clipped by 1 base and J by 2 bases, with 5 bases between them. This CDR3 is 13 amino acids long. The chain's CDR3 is CASSLEGQETQYF. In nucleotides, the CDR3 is TGTGCCAGCAGCTTAGAGGGACAAGAGACCCAGTACTTC.

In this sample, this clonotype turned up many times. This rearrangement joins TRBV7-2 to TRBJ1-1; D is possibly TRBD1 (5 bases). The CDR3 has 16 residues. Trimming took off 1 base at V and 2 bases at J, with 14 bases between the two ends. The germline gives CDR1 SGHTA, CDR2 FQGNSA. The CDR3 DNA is TGTGCCAGCAGCTTAGTCTCCCCAGGGACTAACACTGAAGCTTTCTTT. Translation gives CASSLVSPGTNTEAFF.

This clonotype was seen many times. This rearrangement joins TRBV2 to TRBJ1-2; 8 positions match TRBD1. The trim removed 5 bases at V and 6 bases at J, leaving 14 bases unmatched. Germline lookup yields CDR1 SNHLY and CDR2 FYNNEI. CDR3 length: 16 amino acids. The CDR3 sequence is CASSRRAPTGEDGYTF. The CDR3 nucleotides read TGTGCCAGCAGTCGGAGGGCCCCGACAGGGGAGGATGGCTACACCTTC.